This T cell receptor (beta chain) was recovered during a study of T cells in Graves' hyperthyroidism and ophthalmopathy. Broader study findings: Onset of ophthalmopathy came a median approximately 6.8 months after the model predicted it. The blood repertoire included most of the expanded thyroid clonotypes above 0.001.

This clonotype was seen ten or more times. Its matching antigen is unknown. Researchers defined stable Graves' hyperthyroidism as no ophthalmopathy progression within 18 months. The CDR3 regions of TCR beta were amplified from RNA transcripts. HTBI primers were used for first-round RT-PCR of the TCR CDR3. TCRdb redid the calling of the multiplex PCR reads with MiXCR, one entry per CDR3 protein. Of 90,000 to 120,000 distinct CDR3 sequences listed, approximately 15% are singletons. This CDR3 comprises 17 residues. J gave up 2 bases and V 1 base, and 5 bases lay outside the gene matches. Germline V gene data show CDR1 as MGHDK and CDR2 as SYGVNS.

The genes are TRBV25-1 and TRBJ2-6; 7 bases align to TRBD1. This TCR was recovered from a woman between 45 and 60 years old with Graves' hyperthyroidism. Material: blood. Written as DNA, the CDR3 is TGTGCCAGCAGTGAATTGAACAGGGGAACTGGGGCCAACGTCCTGACTTTC. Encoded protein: CASSELNRGTGANVLTF.